This T cell receptor (beta chain) is drawn from a study of shared clonotypes between healthy human individuals. Concerning this clone: Other DNA sequences in this sample translate to the same CDR3.

Clones were read by immunoSEQ multiplex PCR, and TCRdb kept only the in-frame ones, dropping some. The sample records about 2 million clones, 90% to 95% being singletons. Per germline, CDR1 MNHNY and CDR2 SVGAGI (reference sequence). The CDR3 covers 15 residues. Losses at the gene ends were 0 bases for V and 3 bases for J; bases not matched to a gene: 2. The split of CD4+ cells yielded CD45RA+ naive and CD45RA-negative memory subsets. The sequence was obtained from a man between 18 and 35 years old in good health. What was sequenced was naive CD4+ T cells sorted from blood. Subset meaning: CD45RA+ positively selected. V and J are TRBV6-6 and TRBJ2-7; 10 bases match TRBD1. The CDR3 sequence is CASSYSTGGSYEQYF. In DNA form, the CDR3 reads TGTGCCAGCAGTTACTCGACAGGGGGCAGCTACGAGCAGTACTTC.